Listed below are T cell receptor beta chains from one sample, sequenced in a study of blood T cell repertoires in COVID-19. Method: immunoSEQ multiplex PCR; TCRdb's copy keeps in-frame clones and lacks some. The table has some 120,000 clones, around 87% seen once. Sequenced material: peripheral blood. These receptors were collected from a woman aged 55-70 years with acute or convalescent COVID-19. The CDR3 runs from the conserved cysteine through the conserved F or W. Fields, in order: J gene, V gene, clone size, D gene, CDR3 DNA, CDR3 protein. The D gene is left open where the match is weak. Size values are once, few and many counts, or a class for expanded clones, and some rows have none.

TRBJ2-1,TRBV14,.,TRBD1,TGTGCCAGCTCCGGGACAGGAAATTACAATGAGCAGTTCTTC,CASSGTGNYNEQFF
TRBJ2-5,TRBV5-1,few,.,TGCGCCAGCAGCTACGGACAGCCCCAAGAGACCCAGTACTTC,CASSYGQPQETQYF
TRBJ2-7,TRBV3-1/TRBV3-2,.,.,TGTGCCAGCAGCCAAGAGGTACTAGAATTCGACGAGCAGTACTTC,CASSQEVLEFDEQYF
TRBJ1-5,TRBV12-3/TRBV12-4,.,.,TGTGCCAGCAGTTTCACGGGGAAGCCCCAGCATTTT,CASSFTGKPQHF
TRBJ2-3,TRBV3-1/TRBV3-2,few,TRBD2,TGTGCCAGCAGCCAAGACACTAGCGGGCGACGAGATACGCAGTATTTT,CASSQDTSGRRDTQYF
TRBJ1-1,TRBV10-1,.,.,TGCGCCAGCAGTGTGACAGCGAACACTGAAGCTTTCTTT,CASSVTANTEAFF
TRBJ2-1,TRBV28,.,.,TGTGCCAGCAGTTTAGCCAGGGACAATGAGCAGTTCTTC,CASSLARDNEQFF
TRBJ1-5,TRBV28,.,.,TGTGCCAGCATGGGCAGACGTTACCAGCCCCAGCATTTT,CASMGRRYQPQHF
TRBJ1-1,TRBV10-2,once,.,TGCGCCAGCAACAGGGATACAATGAACACTGAAGCTTTCTTT,CASNRDTMNTEAFF
TRBJ2-3,TRBV24-1,.,.,TGTGCCACCAGTGACGTCACCAGGGGCACAGATACGCAGTATTTT,CATSDVTRGTDTQYF
TRBJ2-1,TRBV3-1/TRBV3-2,.,TRBD1,TGTGCCAGCAGCCCCGGGACAGAATACAATGAGCAGTTCTTC,CASSPGTEYNEQFF
TRBJ2-2,TRBV4-2,.,.,TGTGCCAGCAGCCAAGACAGGCTGAACACCGGGGAGCTGTTTTTT,CASSQDRLNTGELFF
TRBJ1-2,TRBV6-6,.,TRBD1,TGTGCCAGCAGTCGGGACAGGGATAACTATGGCTACACCTTC,CASSRDRDNYGYTF
TRBJ1-5,TRBV6-5,.,.,TGTGCCAGTAGGACAGACTACAATCAGCCCCAGCATTTT,CASRTDYNQPQHF
TRBJ2-7,TRBV28,.,TRBD1,TGTGCCAGCAGCCTGACAGGGAAATCCTACGAGCAGTACTTC,CASSLTGKSYEQYF
TRBJ1-5,TRBV28,few,.,TGTGCCTCAGCGGGACTACTCAATCAGCCCCAGCATTTT,CASAGLLNQPQHF
TRBJ1-2,TRBV6-5,once,.,TGTGCCAGCAGGTTGCATCAGGGCGGCTACACCTTC,CASRLHQGGYTF
TRBJ1-2,TRBV19,.,.,TGTGCCAGTACCCAACCGGCCGGGGGAATGAGAGATGGCTACACCTTC,CASTQPAGGMRDGYTF
TRBJ2-5,TRBV20-1,.,.,TGCAGTGTCCTCCAAGAGACCCAGTACTTC,CSVLQETQYF
TRBJ1-1,TRBV7-9,.,.,TGTGCCAGCAGCTTCGGGACAAAAGCTTTCTTT,CASSFGTKAFF
TRBJ2-2,TRBV7-6,.,TRBD2,TGTGCCAGCAGCTTACGGCTAGCGGCTAACACCGGGGAGCTGTTTTTT,CASSLRLAANTGELFF
TRBJ1-2,TRBV28,.,.,TGTGCCAGCAGTTTGAGCCGCTATGGCTACACCTTC,CASSLSRYGYTF
TRBJ1-3,TRBV6-5,.,.,TGTGCCAGCAGTTATGACTCCCTTGGAAACACCATATATTTT,CASSYDSLGNTIYF
TRBJ1-6,TRBV19,.,.,TGTGCCAGTAGTTACAGGGAGGGGAATTCACCCCTCCACTTT,CASSYREGNSPLHF
TRBJ1-2,TRBV6-5,.,.,TGTGCCAGCAGTTACTCGGTCGCCTTACGGGGCTACACCTTC,CASSYSVALRGYTF
TRBJ1-2,TRBV5-1,.,TRBD1,TGCGCCAGCAGCCCAGGGACAGGGGAAGGCTACACCTTC,CASSPGTGEGYTF
TRBJ2-5,TRBV30,.,.,TGTGCCTGGAGTCCCAACTTACGGGGAAAAGGGACCCAGTACTTC,CAWSPNLRGKGTQYF
TRBJ1-1,TRBV19,.,.,TGTGCCAGTAGTATAGCCCTCAGGCGCCTAAACACTGAAGCTTTCTTT,CASSIALRRLNTEAFF
TRBJ2-5,TRBV6-5,.,.,TGTGCCAGTAGATCTGAAGAGACCCAGTACTTC,CASRSEETQYF
TRBJ1-1,TRBV5-1,.,.,TGCGCCAGCAGCTTGGAACTTACCTACGGACAGAAAAAAGAAGCTTTCTTT,CASSLELTYGQKKEAFF
TRBJ2-1,TRBV19,.,.,TGTGCCAGTAGTCTCGGCAGCGGCGAGCAGTTCTTC,CASSLGSGEQFF
TRBJ2-6,TRBV10-3,.,TRBD1,TGTGCCATCAGGGGAGAGACAGGGGCAGGCTCTGGGGCCAACGTCCTGACTTTC,CAIRGETGAGSGANVLTF
TRBJ1-2,TRBV6-6,.,TRBD1,TGTGCCAGCAGTCACCACCGGGTCGGGACAGTAAACTATGGCTACACCTTC,CASSHHRVGTVNYGYTF
TRBJ1-3,TRBV3-1/TRBV3-2,.,.,TGTGCCAGCAGCCCCCAACAGGGAGCCTCTGGAAACACCATATATTTT,CASSPQQGASGNTIYF
TRBJ2-7,TRBV10-3,.,.,TGTGCCATCAGTGGCCCGACAGGGGCGGCTAGCGGGAACCCTCTGAGCTCCTACGAGCAGTACTTC,CAISGPTGAASGNPLSSYEQYF
TRBJ1-2,TRBV7-3,.,.,TGTGCCAGCAGCCCCCAATTACAGGGAATAGAGGGCTACACCTTC,CASSPQLQGIEGYTF
TRBJ2-3,TRBV15,.,TRBD2,TGTGCCACCAGCAGAGCCGGGGCTAGCGGGAGTAGCCCCGGGACAGATACGCAGTATTTT,CATSRAGASGSSPGTDTQYF
TRBJ1-2,TRBV5-4,.,TRBD1,TGTGCCAGCAGTGATGACAGGGGGTATGGCTACACCTTC,CASSDDRGYGYTF
TRBJ1-1,TRBV5-6,.,TRBD1,TGTGCCAGCAGCTTGCCGAGTACAGGGGTGAACACTGAAGCTTTCTTT,CASSLPSTGVNTEAFF
TRBJ2-3,TRBV4-2,.,.,TGTGCCAGCAGCCAAGAGGGCGGGCGGGGCACAGATACGCAGTATTTT,CASSQEGGRGTDTQYF
TRBJ2-7,TRBV4-2,.,TRBD2,TGTGCCAGCAGCCAAGATAGAACTAGCGGGTCCTACGAGCAGTACTTC,CASSQDRTSGSYEQYF
TRBJ1-1,TRBV7-9,.,.,TGTGCCAGCAGTCAGGGAGGTGAAGGTACTGAAGCTTTCTTT,CASSQGGEGTEAFF
TRBJ1-1,TRBV14,.,.,TGTGCCAGCAGTCGAATTACTACCACTGAAGCTTTCTTT,CASSRITTTEAFF
TRBJ1-5,TRBV19,.,TRBD1,TGTGCCAGTAGTACCCGGACAGGGGAGGATCAGCCCCAGCATTTT,CASSTRTGEDQPQHF
TRBJ2-1,TRBV27,few,TRBD1,TGTGCCAGCAGTCAGGGACAGGGGACGTACAATGAGCAGTTCTTC,CASSQGQGTYNEQFF